This T cell receptor (beta chain) appears in the sequencing data of a study of T-cell reconstitution after alpha-beta-depleted transplantation in children. Study results and caveats: Roughly two months post-transplant, alpha-beta T cells reportedly originated from several hundred graft clones that had expanded. The authors attributed T-cell counts and diversity one year after transplant mostly to newly produced T cells. Surviving recipient T cells and thymic progenitors produced the high day-60 TCRbeta diversity seen in some patients.

Unique molecular identifiers tagged the TCRbeta library. In TCRdb, the PCR reads were re-called with MiXCR into one record per CDR3 protein. The sample lists hundreds of thousands of distinct CDR3 sequences; about a sixth were seen once. Germline V lookup: CDR1 LGHDT, CDR2 YNNKEL (reference sequence). The CDR3 has 13 residues. V was cut by 4 bases and J by 5 bases, with 11 bases left in between. This clonotype was detected a few times. The antigen is undetermined. The sequencing here drew on PBMCs, mostly from graft donor cells, taken 360 days after TCRalphabeta/CD19-depleted stem cell transplant. The chain carries TRBV3-1 and TRBJ2-5; D remains unclear. This TCR was sampled from a male patient between 2 and 9 years old who had a stem cell transplant for acute lymphoblastic leukemia, so the T cells may come from the graft donor. The CDR3 reads CASSPPSWETQYF. The CDR3 nucleotides are TGTGCCAGCAGCCCCCCGTCGTGGGAGACCCAGTACTTC.